This is a list of T cell receptor beta chains from one sample in a study of neurological immune-mediated disorders. TCRdb re-derived calls from the 5' RACE reads in MiXCR, one entry per CDR3 protein. The sample lists 75,000 to 85,000 distinct CDR3 sequences, roughly 15% occurring once. Specimen: PBMCs. These receptors were obtained from a woman between 35 and 50 years old in good health. Both conserved end residues are part of each CDR3. Each record gives: D gene, J gene, clone size, V gene, CDR3 DNA, CDR3 protein. A D gene is named only where the DNA matches it firmly. Some rows mark clone size as missing; the rest say once, few, many or name a class of expanded clone.

>-|TRBJ2-5|many|TRBV5-1
TGCGCCAGCAGCCCCTCCAGAGGGATTCTAGAGACCCAGTACTTC
CASSPSRGILETQYF
>TRBD2|TRBJ2-5|-|TRBV12-3/TRBV12-4
TGTGCCATCTGCCAAGGGCGGGGGAGAGCAGAGACCCAGTACTTC
CAICQGRGRAETQYF
>-|TRBJ2-1|-|TRBV5-1
TGCGCCAGCAGCTTAGTAGTGAGCTCCTACAATGAGCAGTTCTTC
CASSLVVSSYNEQFF
>-|TRBJ2-2|many|TRBV9
TGTGCCAGCAGCGCCGGGACTGTGAACACCGGGGAGCTGTTTTTT
CASSAGTVNTGELFF
>TRBD2|TRBJ2-7|many|TRBV28
TGTGCCATCGAGAATAGAGGGGAGGGGATTCACGAGCAGTACTTC
CAIENRGEGIHEQYF
>-|TRBJ1-1|few|TRBV7-2
TGTGCCAGCAGCTCCGCGGGGGGCACTGAAGCTTTCTTT
CASSSAGGTEAFF
>-|TRBJ1-4|many|TRBV10-3
TGTGCCATCAGTGATGGGGGAGGGAATGAAAAACTGTTTTTT
CAISDGGGNEKLFF
>-|TRBJ1-1|many|TRBV6-5
TGTGCCAGCAGTTATCTACAGGGTTACGCTGAAGCTTTCTTT
CASSYLQGYAEAFF
>-|TRBJ1-6|few|TRBV5-1
TGCGCCAGCAGCTTGGACAGGGCCGATGGTTCACCCCTCCACTTT
CASSLDRADGSPLHF
>-|TRBJ2-6|many|TRBV28
TGTGCCAGCAGTTTATGGACAGGAACCCAAACTTCTGGGGCCAACGTCCTGACTTTC
CASSLWTGTQTSGANVLTF
>TRBD2|TRBJ2-1|many|TRBV5-1
TGCGCCAGCAGCTTGGAAGGACTAGCGGGGGGTATTTACAATGAGCAGTTCTTC
CASSLEGLAGGIYNEQFF
>-|TRBJ2-7|many|TRBV24-1
TGTGCCACCAGTGATCTGAATACGAGGCAGTACTTC
CATSDLNTRQYF
>TRBD1|TRBJ2-1|-|TRBV7-3
TGTGCCAGCAGCTTAGCAGGGGGTGGACACAATGAGCAGTTCTTC
CASSLAGGGHNEQFF
>-|TRBJ1-1|many|TRBV5-1
TGCGCCAGCAGCTCCTACCCCGGGACATTGAACACTGAAGCTTTCTTT
CASSSYPGTLNTEAFF
>-|TRBJ2-7|few|TRBV7-8
TGTGCCAGCAGCCCTAAGACAAGCTCCTACGAGCAGTACTTC
CASSPKTSSYEQYF
>-|TRBJ2-5|many|TRBV10-2
TGCGCCACCCTGTCAGGCCTGTACCAAGAGACCCAGTACTTC
CATLSGLYQETQYF
>-|TRBJ2-3|-|TRBV6-1
TGTGCCAGCAGTGCCCAGGGGTCTGGGGATACGCAGTATTTT
CASSAQGSGDTQYF
>-|TRBJ1-6|many|TRBV13
TGTGCCAGCAGCCTCTTCGACAGCTCCTATAATTCACCCCTCCACTTT
CASSLFDSSYNSPLHF
>TRBD1|TRBJ1-2|many|TRBV28
TGTGCCAGCAGTTTGTTTACCGGGACAGCCTATGGCTACACCTTC
CASSLFTGTAYGYTF
>TRBD2|TRBJ2-1|many|TRBV30
TGTGCCTGGAGTGTAGGCCCGGGACTAGCGGGGAATGAGCAGTTCTTC
CAWSVGPGLAGNEQFF
>-|TRBJ1-2|-|TRBV12-3/TRBV12-4
TGTGCCAGCAGCCCCGGACAGACAGGTCTCTATGGCTACACCTTC
CASSPGQTGLYGYTF
>-|TRBJ2-1|few|TRBV5-1
TGCGCCAGCAGCCGGACGGAGGGAATTGGATTGCTACAGGGCTACAATGAGCAGTTCTTC
CASSRTEGIGLLQGYNEQFF
>TRBD1|TRBJ2-2|many|TRBV28
TGTGCCAGCAGTTTGGTCGGGACAGGGGAATCCGGGGAGCTGTTTTTT
CASSLVGTGESGELFF
>-|TRBJ1-1|-|TRBV10-3
TGTGCCATCAGGGGGGAAAACACTGAAGCTTTCTTT
CAIRGENTEAFF
>-|TRBJ2-3|-|TRBV6-1
TGTGCCAGCAGTGAAGCAGAAGGGGGCACAGATACGCAGTATTTT
CASSEAEGGTDTQYF
>TRBD1|TRBJ2-2|many|TRBV10-3
TGTGCCATCAGTTCCGTGACAGGGAAGGCCGGGGAGCTGTTTTTT
CAISSVTGKAGELFF
>-|TRBJ1-4|many|TRBV7-9
TGTGCCAGCAGCGAGGCAGACGGGTCCGAGAAACTGTTTTTT
CASSEADGSEKLFF
>-|TRBJ2-1|many|TRBV4-1
TGCGCCAGCAGCCAAGCTGGGGCCTCTCGGAATGAGCAGTTCTTC
CASSQAGASRNEQFF
>TRBD2|TRBJ2-5|many|TRBV20-1
TGCAGTGCTAGCGGGGGGGCCGTAGAGACCCAGTACTTC
CSASGGAVETQYF
>-|TRBJ2-3|few|TRBV30
TGTGCCTGGAGTAGGGTTGCGGGGAATTCAGATACGCAGTATTTT
CAWSRVAGNSDTQYF
>TRBD2|TRBJ2-1|many|TRBV6-5
TGTGCCAGCAGCAAAACTAGCGGGGGCTCCTACAATGAGCAGTTCTTC
CASSKTSGGSYNEQFF
>TRBD1|TRBJ1-1|many|TRBV2
TGTGCCAGCAGTGGACAGGGTAGGACTGAAGCTTTCTTT
CASSGQGRTEAFF
>TRBD1|TRBJ1-1|many|TRBV20-1
TGCAGTGCGCCCGGGCAGGGGGCAGAAGCTTTCTTT
CSAPGQGAEAFF
>TRBD1|TRBJ2-4|many|TRBV5-1
TGCGCCAGCAGAACAGGGGGCGAAAACATTCAGTACTTC
CASRTGGENIQYF
>-|TRBJ1-2|many|TRBV6-5
TGTGCCAGCAGTTACTCGACGCAGGGGTACGGCTACACCTTC
CASSYSTQGYGYTF
>TRBD1|TRBJ1-1|many|TRBV20-1
TGCAGTGCTAGAAGACCCGGGACAGGGGAGAATGTGAACACTGAAGCTTTCTTT
CSARRPGTGENVNTEAFF
>TRBD2|TRBJ2-5|few|TRBV4-2
TGTGCCAGCAGCCAAGATCTAGCGGGAGCGTCAGAGACCCAGTACTTC
CASSQDLAGASETQYF
>-|TRBJ2-5|many|TRBV7-9
TGTGCCAGCAGCAAAATATCCGAGACCCAGTACTTC
CASSKISETQYF
>-|TRBJ1-3|many|TRBV6-1
TGTGCCAGCAGCGCAAACCGGGGGATCTCTGGAAACACCATATATTTT
CASSANRGISGNTIYF
>-|TRBJ1-6|-|TRBV12-3/TRBV12-4
TGTGCCAGCACTTTAAGCACTCTTGCCAGGATTAATTCACCCCTCCACTTT
CASTLSTLARINSPLHF
>TRBD2|TRBJ2-7|many|TRBV7-2
TGTGCCAGCAGCTCAACCGGGACTAGCGGGGGGTACGAGCAGTACTTC
CASSSTGTSGGYEQYF
>-|TRBJ1-1|many|TRBV7-2
TGTGCCAGCAGCTTTTTGACGGTTAACACTGAAGCTTTCTTT
CASSFLTVNTEAFF
>TRBD2|TRBJ2-1|many|TRBV20-1
TGCAGTGCTAGAGATTGGACTAGCGGAGTTTCCTACAATGAGCAGTTCTTC
CSARDWTSGVSYNEQFF
>TRBD1|TRBJ2-7|-|TRBV7-6
TGTGCCAGCAGCACTGCCGGGACAGATATTCTCGAGCAGTACTTC
CASSTAGTDILEQYF
>-|TRBJ1-5|many|TRBV5-5
TGTGCCAGCAGCTTGGAGTCCCTCACCCATCAGCCCCAGCATTTT
CASSLESLTHQPQHF
>-|TRBJ1-2|many|TRBV18
TGTGCCAGCTCACTGGACGACAACTATGGCTACACCTTC
CASSLDDNYGYTF
>-|TRBJ2-7|many|TRBV14
TGTGCCAGCAGCCTGGGAGGGGGCGCGGGAGAGCAGTACTTC
CASSLGGGAGEQYF
>TRBD1|TRBJ2-7|many|TRBV29-1
TGCAGCGTCAGGGCCGGGACAGGGGACGTCGAGCAGTACTTC
CSVRAGTGDVEQYF